A single sample gave rise to the 20 T cell receptor beta chains below, sequenced in a study of T cells in Graves' hyperthyroidism and ophthalmopathy. Amplification of TCR beta CDR3 regions was performed using RNA transcripts as template. Initially, a first-round RT-PCR of the TCR CDR3 employed the HTBI primer set. MiXCR was run by TCRdb on the multiplex PCR reads, yielding one entry per CDR3 protein. The top ten hold around 12% of the sample, which has about 600,000 distinct CDR3 sequences, about 14% seen once. Input material: blood. The receptors come from a woman between 45 and 60 years old with Graves' ophthalmopathy.

This clonotype has a count of ten or more. J is TRBJ1-2 and V is TRBV3-1; D is possibly TRBD1 (5 bases). Trimming shortened V by 2 bases and J by 4 bases, and 14 bases separated the two germline ends. This CDR3 region has 15 residues. Germline CDR1 and CDR2: LGHDT and YNNKEL (reference sequence). In nucleotides, the CDR3 is TGTGCCAGCAGCCAATTCCGGGACGTCACCTATGGCTACACCTTC. This sequence encodes CASSQFRDVTYGYTF.

The J gene is TRBJ2-1, the V gene TRBV28, with TRBD2 identical over 13 bases. J lost 0 bases, V lost 4 bases, and 3 bases had no gene match. This CDR3 region has 17 residues. Germline CDR1 reads MDHEN; CDR2 reads SYDVKM. This chain's CDR3 is CASSSWTSGSSYNEQFF. In nucleotides, the CDR3 is TGTGCCAGCAGTTCTTGGACTAGCGGGAGCTCCTACAATGAGCAGTTCTTC.

The sample holds many counts of this clonotype. The rearrangement links TRBV9 to TRBJ2-7; 14 bases align to TRBD2. The CDR3 contains 15 residues. J lost 6 bases, V lost 3 bases, and 5 bases had no gene match. CDR1 is SGDLS, CDR2 YYNGEE, per germline. CDR3 in DNA: TGTGCCAGCAGCGGGGGACTAGCGGGAGAGGTCGAGCAGTACTTC. Its translation: CASSGGLAGEVEQYF.

This clonotype was seen a handful of times. CDR3 sequence reads: CASTTDGSSTDTQYF. Written as DNA, the CDR3 is TGCGCCAGCACGACGGACGGATCTAGCACAGATACGCAGTATTTT. The chain carries TRBV5-1 and TRBJ2-3, with unresolved D. Trimming removed 6 bases from V and 0 bases from J, with 14 bases in between. This CDR3 is built from 15 residues. Looked up from germline, CDR1 is SGHRS and CDR2 is YFSETQ. Full variable domain (missing parts from reference TRBV5-1 and TRBJ2-3): KAGVTQTPRYLIKTRGQQVTLSCSPISGHRSVSWYQQTPGQGLQFLFEYFSETQRNKGNFPGRFSGRQFSNSRSEMNVSTLELGDSALYLCASTTDGSSTDTQYFGPGTRLTVL.

This clonotype has ten or more counts. This chain links TRBV30 with TRBJ2-1; D is possibly TRBD1 or TRBD2 (7 bases each). Trimming took off 1 base at V and 0 bases at J, with 19 bases between the two ends. CDR3 length: 18 residues. The germline CDR1 and CDR2 sequences are GTSNPN and SVGIG (reference sequence). The CDR3 coding sequence is TGTGCCTGGAGTGGGGGGGGACGACAGGGTAGCTCCTACAATGAGCAGTTCTTC. Amino acids: CAWSGGGRQGSSYNEQFF.

This clonotype was recorded a few times. J is TRBJ2-2 and V is TRBV7-2, with D tentatively TRBD2 (5 bases). Trimming stripped 5 bases from V and 5 bases from J, with 12 bases between. Germline assignment: CDR1 SGHTA and CDR2 FQGNSA. The CDR3 has 14 amino acids. This CDR3 reads CASSPGWGTGELFF. The CDR3 DNA follows: TGTGCCAGCAGCCCGGGGTGGGGAACCGGGGAGCTGTTTTTT.

In regard to this clonotype: This could be a read error, since a much larger clone is one nucleotide away. J is TRBJ1-5 and V is TRBV19; a weak D match, TRBD1 (5 bases). CDR1 and CDR2 from the germline V gene are LNHDA and SQIVND (reference sequence). The ends were cut back, 9 bases at V and 1 base at J, with 7 bases in the middle. This CDR3 spans 12 amino acids. CDR3 bases: TGTGCCAGCGGGGGGAGCAATCAGCCCCAGCATTTT. It is translated as CASGGSNQPQHF.

The chain has TRBV6-2 or TRBV6-3 and TRBJ2-3; 10 nucleotides line up with TRBD2. The CDR3 runs 16 residues. Germline loops: CDR1 MNHEY, CDR2 SVGEGT. J lost 6 bases, V lost 2 bases, and 8 bases had no gene match. Here the CDR3 reads CASSYGASGSTDTQYF. CDR3 nucleotide sequence: TGTGCCAGCAGTTACGGTGCTAGCGGGAGTACGGATACGCAGTATTTT.

This clonotype was detected only a few times. The chain recombines TRBV4-2 with TRBJ1-1, with 7 positions matching TRBD1. Looked up from germline, CDR1 is LGHNA and CDR2 is YNFKEQ. Trimming cost V 4 bases and J 3 bases; bases outside gene matches: 8. The CDR3 spans 15 residues. CDR3 amino acids: CASSPQGGRDTEAFF. The DNA of the CDR3 is TGTGCCAGCAGCCCTCAGGGGGGGAGGGACACTGAAGCTTTCTTT.

In its sample, this clonotype was seen a few times. This sequence may be a read error, since a much larger clone differs from it by one base. DNA of the CDR3: TGTGCCAGCAGCTTCCGGGGCAAGGGGATCCACGAGCAGTACTTC. Amino acid sequence: CASSFRGKGIHEQYF. The chain couples TRBV7-9 to TRBJ2-7; D is tentatively TRBD1 or TRBD2 (5 bases each). The CDR3 length is 15 residues. CDR1 SEHNR and CDR2 FQNEAQ come from the germline V gene (reference sequence). Trimming pared 3 bases from V and 5 bases from J, leaving 17 bases between.

This clonotype showed up many times. V and J are TRBV5-1 and TRBJ2-1; TRBD2 matches 9 bases. Germline assignment: CDR1 SGHRS and CDR2 YFSETQ. The CDR3 loop spans 13 amino acids. Trimming took 2 bases from V and 7 from J; bases not matched to a gene: 1. The CDR3 sequence is CASSFLAGNEQFF. DNA of the CDR3: TGCGCCAGCAGCTTCCTAGCGGGAAATGAGCAGTTCTTC.

This clonotype was detected many times. The chain recombines TRBV28 with TRBJ2-3; D tentatively reads TRBD1 or TRBD2 (5 bases each). Germline loops: CDR1 MDHEN, CDR2 SYDVKM. V was clipped by 2 bases and J by 8 bases, with 23 bases between them. The CDR3 consists of 17 residues. CDR3 in amino acids: CASSLGHLRDLIGTQYF. CDR3 bases: TGTGCCAGCAGTTTAGGACATCTGAGGGACCTTATTGGTACGCAGTATTTT.

Many counts were recorded for this clonotype. The chain has TRBV27 and TRBJ2-7; 11 bases map to TRBD2. The CDR3 is 17 residues long. J lost 9 bases, V lost 7 bases, and 20 bases had no gene match. Germline CDR1 reads MNHEY; CDR2 reads SMNVEV (reference sequence). The CDR3 nucleotides read TGTGCCAGCACCAACCGCACTAGCGGGAGTCTCCCAACCGGGCAGTACTTC. Translating it yields CASTNRTSGSLPTGQYF.

The chain carries TRBV24-1 and TRBJ2-3, with 8 bases matching TRBD1. Germline V CDR1 and CDR2: KGHDR, SFDVKD. This CDR3 spans 15 amino acids. J gave up 6 bases and V 3 bases, and 7 bases lay outside the gene matches. CDR3 sequence (DNA): TGTGCCACCAGTGATGGACAGGGTTCAAGGGATACGCAGTATTTT. As protein: CATSDGQGSRDTQYF.

The table lists this clonotype with many counts. The chain couples TRBV20-1 to TRBJ2-3, with D perhaps matching TRBD2 (5 bases). This CDR3 has 11 amino acids. Per germline, CDR1 DFQATT and CDR2 SNEGSKA (reference sequence). Trimming shortened V by 6 bases and J by 4 bases, and 8 bases separated the two germline ends. For the CDR3, the DNA is TGCAGTGCCGAGAGGGCAGATACGCAGTATTTT. This codes for CSAERADTQYF.

The table lists this clonotype with a count of one. The chain combines TRBV7-9 with TRBJ2-5; 7 nucleotides match TRBD1. Losses at the gene ends were 5 bases for V and 2 bases for J; bases not matched to a gene: 5. CDR3 size: 14 residues. The V gene's germline CDR1 is SEHNR and CDR2 FQNEAQ (reference sequence). CDR3 in DNA: TGTGCCAGCAGCCCGAAGGACAGGCAAGAGACCCAGTACTTC. It encodes CASSPKDRQETQYF.

V usage is TRBV4-2 and J usage is TRBJ2-2; D is unresolved. Per germline, CDR1 LGHNA and CDR2 YNFKEQ. Trimming removed 6 bases from V and 4 bases from J, with 21 bases in between. This CDR3 is 17 amino acids long. CDR3 sequence reads: CASSSLGPGRRTGELFF. CDR3 coding DNA: TGTGCCAGCAGTTCTCTGGGCCCTGGGCGGCGCACCGGGGAGCTGTTTTTT.

This clonotype showed up just a few times. V usage is TRBV9 and J usage is TRBJ2-1; 7 bases agree with TRBD1. The V and J ends lost 3 bases and 6 bases, in that order; junction bases with no gene match: 9. The CDR3 is 15 residues long. The germline CDR1 and CDR2 sequences are SGDLS and YYNGEE. CDR3 protein: CASSDSGGFGNEQFF. CDR3 nucleotide sequence: TGTGCCAGCAGCGACTCAGGGGGATTTGGCAATGAGCAGTTCTTC.

This clonotype appeared a few times. This sequence joins TRBV4-2 and TRBJ2-7, with 8 positions matching TRBD2. Germline V gives CDR1 LGHNA, CDR2 YNFKEQ. The CDR3 has 15 residues. J was trimmed by 0 bases and V by 4 bases; bases with no gene match: 5. CDR3 region: CASSRRLASSYEQYF. CDR3 bases: TGTGCCAGCAGCCGCAGACTAGCGAGCTCCTACGAGCAGTACTTC.

V is TRBV18 and J is TRBJ2-2; 8 bases align to TRBD1. The junction had 8 bases not matched to a gene; V was cut back by 3 bases and J by 2 bases. The CDR3 has 17 amino acids. CDR1 and CDR2 from the germline V gene are KGHSH and LQKENI. CDR3 in amino acids: CASSPENRGANTGELFF. CDR3 DNA sequence: TGTGCCAGCTCACCGGAAAACAGGGGGGCCAACACCGGGGAGCTGTTTTTT.